The entry below describes one T cell receptor (beta chain). The protocol was immunoSEQ multiplex PCR, while the TCRdb copy is restricted to in-frame clones and leaves out a portion. The sample contains fewer than 300,000 clones, 80% to 95% of which appear only once. Germline V lookup: CDR1 SGHDN, CDR2 FVKESK. The ends lost 0 bases at V and 6 bases at J; junction bases unmatched: 1. The CDR3 has 14 amino acids. This specimen belongs to a study of blood T cell repertoires in COVID-19. The TCR was taken from a woman aged 25 to 39 with COVID-19, enrolled during active disease. The gene calls are TRBV14 and TRBJ2-2; 7 positions match TRBD1. Sequencing was done on a sample of peripheral blood. In DNA form, the CDR3 reads TGTGCCAGCAGCCAAGAGACAGGGTCCGGGGAGCTGTTTTTT. Protein sequence: CASSQETGSGELFF.